The next 7 T cell receptor beta chains were all read from a single sample in a study of T cell changes during pregnancy in multiple sclerosis. The assay was immunoSEQ multiplex PCR, and TCRdb's table has in-frame clones only and misses some. This sample yields around 81,000 clones, of which more than 90% are seen a single time; around 3.5% belongs to the top ten. This specimen consisted of peripheral blood, obtained after pregnancy. The receptors were gathered from a female donor in good health, enrolled as a control in a pregnancy study.

The chain joins TRBV18 to TRBJ2-1, with 7 bases lining up with TRBD2. The CDR3 is 13 residues long. Trimming took 8 bases from V and 3 from J; bases not matched to a gene: 4. Germline-derived CDR1 and CDR2 are KGHSH and LQKENI. The CDR3 DNA reads as TGTGCCAGCGCAAGGGAGGGCTACAATGAGCAGTTCTTC. Its translation: CASAREGYNEQFF. Supplemented by reference TRBV18 and TRBJ2-1, the full variable domain reads NAGVMQNPRHLVRRRGQEARLRCSPMKGHSHVYWYRQLPEEGLKFMVYLQKENIIDESGMPKERFSAEFPKEGPSILRIQQVVRGDSAAYFCASAREGYNEQFFGPGTRLTVL.

The V call is TRBV19, the J call TRBJ2-7; 7 positions agree with TRBD2. The ends lost 3 bases at V and 0 bases at J; junction bases unmatched: 5. Germline CDR1 LNHDA, CDR2 SQIVND (reference sequence). The CDR3 sequence is 15 residues long. CDR3 DNA: TGTGCCAGTAGTATCTCTAGCGGCTACTCCTACGAGCAGTACTTC. Translated, it gives CASSISSGYSYEQYF.

This chain uses TRBV23-1 with TRBJ2-3; 10 nucleotides match TRBD2. TRBV23-1 is an open reading frame, and its role is uncertain. The CDR3 is made up of 17 amino acids. The ends lost 2 bases at V and 4 bases at J; junction bases unmatched: 9. CDR3 sequence reads: CASSQAAKRGGADTQYF. The CDR3 nucleotides read TGCGCCAGCAGTCAAGCTGCTAAGCGGGGGGGCGCAGATACGCAGTATTTT.

V usage is TRBV28 and J usage is TRBJ2-7, with D possibly being TRBD1 (5 bases). V lost 5 bases to trimming and J lost 3 bases, with 8 bases between them. The germline CDR1 and CDR2 sequences are MDHEN and SYDVKM. This CDR3 has 12 residues. The DNA of the CDR3 is TGTGCCAGCAGTATCCAGGGCTACGAGCAGTACTTC. Its protein is CASSIQGYEQYF.

This clone was seen once. The chain employs TRBV5-5 and TRBJ1-1, with 9 bases identical to TRBD1. V was clipped by 5 bases and J by 9 bases; unmatched bases: 14. The CDR3 is 15 amino acids. Germline loops: CDR1 SGHKS, CDR2 YYEKEE (reference sequence). For the CDR3, the DNA is TGTGCCAGCAGTAACCCATACCGGGACAGGGAGAAAGCTTTCTTT. This sequence encodes CASSNPYRDREKAFF.

A word on this clone: The sample has other DNA sequences that encode this CDR3 too. This sequence joins TRBV5-6 and TRBJ1-6, with D uncertain. V was shortened by 1 base and J by 4 bases, with 15 bases between the two germline ends. CDR1 is SGHDT, CDR2 YYEEEE, per germline. This CDR3 is 17 amino acids long. CDR3 nucleotide sequence: TGTGCCAGCAGCTTGTTGGCAGTCGACTCTTATAATTCACCCCTCCACTTT. It codes for CASSLLAVDSYNSPLHF. The variable domain in full, completed from reference TRBV5-6 and TRBJ1-6, reads DAGVTQSPTHLIKTRGQQVTLRCSPKSGHDTVSWYQQALGQGPQFIFQYYEEEERQRGNFPDRFSGHQFPNYSSELNVNALLLGDSALYLCASSLLAVDSYNSPLHFGNGTRLTVT.

The chain employs TRBV7-9 and TRBJ2-5, with a weak D call TRBD2 (7 bases). Trimming took off 1 base at V and 4 bases at J, with 13 bases between the two ends. In germline, CDR1 is SEHNR, CDR2 FQNEAQ (reference sequence). The CDR3 spans 15 residues. CDR3 in amino acids: CASSLGGGLGETQYF. For the CDR3, the DNA is TGTGCCAGCAGCTTAGGGGGGGGGCTTGGAGAGACCCAGTACTTC. The entire variable domain, with the rest obtained from reference TRBV7-9 and TRBJ2-5, is as follows: DTGVSQNPRHKITKRGQNVTFRCDPISEHNRLYWYRQTLGQGPEFLTYFQNEAQLEKSRLLSDRFSAERPKGSFSTLEIQRTEQGDSAMYLCASSLGGGLGETQYFGPGTRLLVL.